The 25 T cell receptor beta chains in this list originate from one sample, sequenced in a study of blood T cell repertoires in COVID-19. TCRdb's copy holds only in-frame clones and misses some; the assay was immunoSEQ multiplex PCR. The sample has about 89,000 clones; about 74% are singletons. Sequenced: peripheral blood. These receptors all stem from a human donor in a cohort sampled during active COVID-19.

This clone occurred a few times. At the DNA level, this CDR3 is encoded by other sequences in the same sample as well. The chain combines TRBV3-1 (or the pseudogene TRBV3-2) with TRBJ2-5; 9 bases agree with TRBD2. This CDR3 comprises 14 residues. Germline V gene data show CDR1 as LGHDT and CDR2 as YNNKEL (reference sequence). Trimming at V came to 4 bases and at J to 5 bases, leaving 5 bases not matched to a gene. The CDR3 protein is CASSPGLASETQYF. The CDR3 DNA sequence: TGTGCCAGCAGCCCGGGACTAGCATCCGAGACCCAGTACTTC.

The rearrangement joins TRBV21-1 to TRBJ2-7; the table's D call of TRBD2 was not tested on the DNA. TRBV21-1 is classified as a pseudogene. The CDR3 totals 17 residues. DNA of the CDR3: TGTGCCAGCAGCATATCTAGCGGGAGGCCGTACTGCTACGAGCAGTACTTC. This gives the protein CASSISSGRPYCYEQYF.

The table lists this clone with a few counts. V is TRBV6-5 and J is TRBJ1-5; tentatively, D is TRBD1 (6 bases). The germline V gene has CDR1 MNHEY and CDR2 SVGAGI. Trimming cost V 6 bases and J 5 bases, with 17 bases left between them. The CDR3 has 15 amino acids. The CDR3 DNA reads TGTGCCAGCAGGGGATTAGGACAGCTCGATCAGCCCCAGCATTTT. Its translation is CASRGLGQLDQPQHF.

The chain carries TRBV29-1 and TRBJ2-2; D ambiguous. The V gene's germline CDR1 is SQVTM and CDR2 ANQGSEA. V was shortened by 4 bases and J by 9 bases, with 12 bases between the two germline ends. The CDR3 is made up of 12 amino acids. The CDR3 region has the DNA TGCAGCGTTGGGGCTGCTCCCAGGGAGCTGTTTTTT. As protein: CSVGAAPRELFF.

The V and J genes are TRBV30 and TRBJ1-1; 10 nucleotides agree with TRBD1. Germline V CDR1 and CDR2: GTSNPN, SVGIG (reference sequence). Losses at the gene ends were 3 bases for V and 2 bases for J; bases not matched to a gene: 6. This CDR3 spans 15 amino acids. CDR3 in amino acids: CAWRERQGANTEAFF. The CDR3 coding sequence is TGTGCCTGGAGGGAAAGACAGGGGGCAAACACTGAAGCTTTCTTT.

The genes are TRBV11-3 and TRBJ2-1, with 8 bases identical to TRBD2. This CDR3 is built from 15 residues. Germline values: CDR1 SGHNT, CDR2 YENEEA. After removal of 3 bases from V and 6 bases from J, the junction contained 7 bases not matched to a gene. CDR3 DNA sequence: TGTGCCAGCAGCTTCGGGAGGGCCGGTCGCAATGAGCAGTTCTTC. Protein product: CASSFGRAGRNEQFF. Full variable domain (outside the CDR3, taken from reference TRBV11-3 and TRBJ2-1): EAGVVQSPRYKIIEKKQPVAFWCNPISGHNTLYWYLQNLGQGPELLIRYENEEAVDDSQLPKDRFSAERLKGVDSTLKIQPAELGDSAVYLCASSFGRAGRNEQFFGPGTRLTVL.

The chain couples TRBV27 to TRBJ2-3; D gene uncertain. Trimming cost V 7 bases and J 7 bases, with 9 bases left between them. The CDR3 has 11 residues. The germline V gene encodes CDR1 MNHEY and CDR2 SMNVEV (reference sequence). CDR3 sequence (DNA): TGTGCCAGCACTCCCCCCCATACGCAGTATTTT. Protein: CASTPPHTQYF.

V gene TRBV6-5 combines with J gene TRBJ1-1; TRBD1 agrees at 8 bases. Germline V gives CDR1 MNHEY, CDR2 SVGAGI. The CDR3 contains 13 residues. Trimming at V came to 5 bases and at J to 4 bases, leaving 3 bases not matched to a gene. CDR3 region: CASSTGTGTEAFF. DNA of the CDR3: TGTGCCAGCAGTACGGGGACAGGCACTGAAGCTTTCTTT.

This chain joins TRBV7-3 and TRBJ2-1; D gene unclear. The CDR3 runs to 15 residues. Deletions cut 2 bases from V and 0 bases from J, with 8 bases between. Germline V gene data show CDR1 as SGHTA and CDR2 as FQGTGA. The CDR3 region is CASSLESASYNEQFF. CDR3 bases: TGTGCCAGCAGCTTAGAAAGCGCCTCCTACAATGAGCAGTTCTTC.

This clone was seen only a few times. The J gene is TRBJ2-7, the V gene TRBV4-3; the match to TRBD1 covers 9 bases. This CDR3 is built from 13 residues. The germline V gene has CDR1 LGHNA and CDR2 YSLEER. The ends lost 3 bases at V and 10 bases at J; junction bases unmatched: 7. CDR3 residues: CASSQDRGSHQYF. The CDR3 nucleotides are TGCGCCAGCAGCCAGGACAGGGGATCCCACCAGTACTTC.

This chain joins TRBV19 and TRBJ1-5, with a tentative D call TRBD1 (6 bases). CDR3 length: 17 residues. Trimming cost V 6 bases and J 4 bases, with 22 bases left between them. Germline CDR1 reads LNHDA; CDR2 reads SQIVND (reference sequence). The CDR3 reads CASSDIRTDRKNQPQHF. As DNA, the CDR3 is TGTGCCAGTAGCGACATAAGAACAGACAGGAAAAATCAGCCCCAGCATTTT.

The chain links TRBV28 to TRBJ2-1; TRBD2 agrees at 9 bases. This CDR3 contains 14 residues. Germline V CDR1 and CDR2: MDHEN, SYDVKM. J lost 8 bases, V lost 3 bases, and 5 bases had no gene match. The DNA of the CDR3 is TGTGCCAGCAGTTTTAATAGCGGGAGCGATGAGCAGTTCTTC. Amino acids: CASSFNSGSDEQFF.

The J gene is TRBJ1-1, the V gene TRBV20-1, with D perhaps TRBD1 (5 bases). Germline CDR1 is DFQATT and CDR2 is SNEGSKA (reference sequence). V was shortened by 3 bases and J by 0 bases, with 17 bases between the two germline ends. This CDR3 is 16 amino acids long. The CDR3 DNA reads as TGCAGTGCTAGTGAAGGGGCAGGGAGGATGAACACTGAAGCTTTCTTT. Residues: CSASEGAGRMNTEAFF.

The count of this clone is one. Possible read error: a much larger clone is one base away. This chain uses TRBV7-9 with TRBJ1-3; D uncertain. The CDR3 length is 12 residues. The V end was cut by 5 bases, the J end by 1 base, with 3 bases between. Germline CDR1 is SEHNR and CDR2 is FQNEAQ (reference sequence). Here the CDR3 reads CASSLSGNTIYF. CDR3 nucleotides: TGTGCCAGCAGCCTATCTGGAAACACCATATATTTT.

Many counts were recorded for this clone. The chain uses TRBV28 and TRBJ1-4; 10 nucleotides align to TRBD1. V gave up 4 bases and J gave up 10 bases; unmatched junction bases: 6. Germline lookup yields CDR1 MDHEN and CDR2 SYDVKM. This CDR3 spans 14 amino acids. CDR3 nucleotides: TGTGCCAGCAGTTATTCCGACAGGGGGCGAAAACTGTTTTTT. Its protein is CASSYSDRGRKLFF. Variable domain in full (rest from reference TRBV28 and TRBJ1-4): DVKVTQSSRYLVKRTGEKVFLECVQDMDHENMFWYRQDPGLGLRLIYFSYDVKMKEKGDIPEGYSVSREKKERFSLILESASTNQTSMYLCASSYSDRGRKLFFGSGTQLSVL.

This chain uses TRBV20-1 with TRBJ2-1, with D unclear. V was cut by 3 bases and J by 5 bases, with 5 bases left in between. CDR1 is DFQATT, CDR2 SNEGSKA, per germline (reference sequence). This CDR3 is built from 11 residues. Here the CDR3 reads CSARSNNEQFF. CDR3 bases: TGCAGTGCTAGGTCAAACAATGAGCAGTTCTTC.

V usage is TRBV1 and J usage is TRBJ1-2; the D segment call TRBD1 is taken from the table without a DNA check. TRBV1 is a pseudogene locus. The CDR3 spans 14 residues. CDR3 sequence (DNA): TGCACCAACAACACAGGGCGAAGGAACTATGGCTACACCTTC. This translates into CTNNTGRRNYGYTF.

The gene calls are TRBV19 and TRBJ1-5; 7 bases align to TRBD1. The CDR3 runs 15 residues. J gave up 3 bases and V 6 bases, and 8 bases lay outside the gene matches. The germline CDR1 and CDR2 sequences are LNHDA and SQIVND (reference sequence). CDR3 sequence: CASRITGAVNQPQHF. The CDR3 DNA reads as TGTGCCAGTAGGATCACAGGGGCCGTCAATCAGCCCCAGCATTTT. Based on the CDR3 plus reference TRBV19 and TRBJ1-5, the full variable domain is DGGITQSPKYLFRKEGQNVTLSCEQNLNHDAMYWYRQDPGQGLRLIYYSQIVNDFQKGDIAEGYSVSREKKESFPLTVTSAQKNPTAFYLCASRITGAVNQPQHFGDGTRLSIL.

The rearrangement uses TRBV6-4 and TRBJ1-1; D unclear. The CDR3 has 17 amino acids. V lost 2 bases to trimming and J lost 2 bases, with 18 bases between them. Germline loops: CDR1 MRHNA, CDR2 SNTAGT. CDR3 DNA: TGTGCCAGCAGTGACGCAAGCCGGAGGGCCCCAAACACTGAAGCTTTCTTT. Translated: CASSDASRRAPNTEAFF.

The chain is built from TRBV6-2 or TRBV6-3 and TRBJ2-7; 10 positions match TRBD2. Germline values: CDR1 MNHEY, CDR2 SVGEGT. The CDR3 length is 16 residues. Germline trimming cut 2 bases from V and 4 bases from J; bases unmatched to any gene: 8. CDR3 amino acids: CASSYVSLAGVYEQYF. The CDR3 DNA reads TGTGCCAGCAGTTACGTAAGCCTAGCGGGAGTTTACGAGCAGTACTTC.

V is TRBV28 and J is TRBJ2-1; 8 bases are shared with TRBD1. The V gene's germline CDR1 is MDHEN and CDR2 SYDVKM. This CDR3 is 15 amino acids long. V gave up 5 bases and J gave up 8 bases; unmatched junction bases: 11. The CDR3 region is CASSPGTGPLYEQFF. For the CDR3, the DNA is TGTGCCAGCAGTCCCGGGACAGGTCCTTTATATGAGCAGTTCTTC.

CDR3 region: CATRTVIGLETQYF. The CDR3 DNA is TGTGCCACCCGGACAGTAATCGGTTTAGAGACCCAGTACTTC. The V gene is TRBV28, the J gene TRBJ2-5; a weak D match, TRBD1 (6 bases). The length of the CDR3 is 14 residues. Germline V gene lookup returns CDR1 MDHEN and CDR2 SYDVKM. Trimming stripped 10 bases from V and 4 bases from J, with 19 bases between.

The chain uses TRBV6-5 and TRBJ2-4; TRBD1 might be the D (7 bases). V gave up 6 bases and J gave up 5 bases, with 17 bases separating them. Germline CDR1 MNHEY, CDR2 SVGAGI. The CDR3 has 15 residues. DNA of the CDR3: TGTGCCAGCAGACGAGGAGGGGGCCTCGAAAACATTCAGTACTTC. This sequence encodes CASRRGGGLENIQYF.

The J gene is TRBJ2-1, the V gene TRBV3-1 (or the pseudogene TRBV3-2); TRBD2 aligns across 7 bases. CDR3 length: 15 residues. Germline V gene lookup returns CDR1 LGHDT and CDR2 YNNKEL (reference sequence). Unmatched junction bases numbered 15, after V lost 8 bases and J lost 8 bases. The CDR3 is CASAVSGTPKYEQFF. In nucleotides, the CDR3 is TGTGCCAGCGCCGTGAGCGGGACCCCGAAGTATGAGCAGTTCTTC.

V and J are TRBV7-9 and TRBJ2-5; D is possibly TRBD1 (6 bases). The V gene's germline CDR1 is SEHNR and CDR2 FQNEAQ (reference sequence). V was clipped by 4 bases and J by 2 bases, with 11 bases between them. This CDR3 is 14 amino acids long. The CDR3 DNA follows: TGTGCCAGCAGCTCGCGGACAGCTCAAGAGACCCAGTACTTC. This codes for CASSSRTAQETQYF. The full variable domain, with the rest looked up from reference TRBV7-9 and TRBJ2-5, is DTGVSQNPRHKITKRGQNVTFRCDPISEHNRLYWYRQTLGQGPEFLTYFQNEAQLEKSRLLSDRFSAERPKGSFSTLEIQRTEQGDSAMYLCASSSRTAQETQYFGPGTRLLVL.